The rows below give T cell receptor beta chains drawn from one sample of a study of CD8 T cells in ankylosing spondylitis. TCRdb reanalysed the 5' RACE reads using MiXCR and keeps one entry per CDR3 protein. The sample yields hundreds of thousands of distinct CDR3 sequences, 20% seen once. Sequencing was done on a sample of blood, either unsorted or a sorted T cell fraction (not recorded which). The receptors derive from a male donor with ankylosing spondylitis or in good health (not recorded which). The CDR3 runs from the conserved cysteine through the conserved F or W. D genes are given only for firm matches. Some rows mark clone size as missing; the rest say once, few, many or name a class of expanded clone.

d_call	v_call	clone_size	j_call	cdr3_nt	cdr3_aa
NA	TRBV20-1	few	TRBJ2-7	TGCAGTGCCGCAGGGACCGAGCAGTACTTC	CSAAGTEQYF
TRBD1	TRBV15	NA	TRBJ2-1	TGTGCCACCAGCAGCCGGGACAGGGGATCCAATGAGCAGTTCTTC	CATSSRDRGSNEQFF
NA	TRBV9	NA	TRBJ2-2	TGTGCCAGCAGCGTCGGGGGAGACACCGGGGAGCTGTTTTTT	CASSVGGDTGELFF
NA	TRBV29-1	few	TRBJ2-1	TGCAGCCCTGGCGTCTACCCAGTATCCTACAATGAGCAGTTCTTC	CSPGVYPVSYNEQFF
NA	TRBV20-1	NA	TRBJ2-5	TGCAGTGCCCACGCGTCGGGCAGAAATATAGAGACCCAGTACTTC	CSAHASGRNIETQYF
NA	TRBV9	NA	TRBJ2-3	TGTGCCAGCAGGACAGACGATAGCACAGATACGCAGTATTTT	CASRTDDSTDTQYF
NA	TRBV25-1	once	TRBJ1-5	TGTGCCAGTTCGGCAGGGGCGGACGGTCAGCCCCAGCATTTT	CASSAGADGQPQHF
NA	TRBV29-1	NA	TRBJ2-2	TGCAGCGTTGAAGGGACAGTAAACACCGGGGAGCTGTTTTTT	CSVEGTVNTGELFF
NA	TRBV12-3/TRBV12-4	many	TRBJ2-1	TGTGCCAGCAGTTTAGGTTATGAGCAGTTCTTC	CASSLGYEQFF
NA	TRBV12-3/TRBV12-4	few	TRBJ2-3	TGTGCCAGCAGTTTTCAGAGGGTTACAGATACGCAGTATTTT	CASSFQRVTDTQYF
NA	TRBV7-9	NA	TRBJ2-7	TGTGCCAGCAGCATCGACCCTCCTAAGACAGACCACCAGTACTTC	CASSIDPPKTDHQYF
NA	TRBV24-1	few	TRBJ2-1	TGTGCCACCGCGGTAGCGGCTTACAATGAGCAGTTCTTC	CATAVAAYNEQFF
TRBD1	TRBV3-1	NA	TRBJ2-1	TGTGCCAGCAGGGACAGGGGACTTCTGAATGAGCAGTTCTTC	CASRDRGLLNEQFF
NA	TRBV11-2	NA	TRBJ2-1	TGTGCCAGCAGCTTCTTTGGTATAACCGGGACGGATGAGCAGTTCTTC	CASSFFGITGTDEQFF
NA	TRBV10-1	NA	TRBJ2-3	TGCGCCAGCAGTGGGTCCAGGGCGGCAGATACGCAGTATTTT	CASSGSRAADTQYF
NA	TRBV24-1	few	TRBJ1-1	TGTGCCACCAGGGACAGCCAAGGCACTGAAGCTTTCTTT	CATRDSQGTEAFF
NA	TRBV11-2	NA	TRBJ2-5	TGTGCCAGCAGCCCGGACTTCCCTAAAGAGACCCAGTACTTC	CASSPDFPKETQYF
NA	TRBV6-5	NA	TRBJ2-7	TGTGCCAGCAGTTACTCGCCCCCCCGGGGTACCTTAGACTACGAGCAGTACTTC	CASSYSPPRGTLDYEQYF
TRBD2	TRBV4-1	few	TRBJ2-1	TGCGCCAGCAGCCAAGCCCCGGCTAGCGGACCATACAATGAGCAGTTCTTC	CASSQAPASGPYNEQFF
TRBD2	TRBV5-6	once	TRBJ2-5	TGTGCCAGCAGCTTCGGTGCGGGGGGTCAAGAGACCCAGTACTTC	CASSFGAGGQETQYF
NA	TRBV7-9	NA	TRBJ2-3	TGTGCCAGCAGCTCCTTATCTTCAGATACGCAGTATTTT	CASSSLSSDTQYF
TRBD2	TRBV7-9	NA	TRBJ2-3	TGTGCCAGCTTCCTTTGGACTAGCGGGGGGCCAGATACGCAGTATTTT	CASFLWTSGGPDTQYF
TRBD2	TRBV7-6	NA	TRBJ2-1	TGTGCCAGCAGTGGGACTAGCGGGGGGGCTGGTAATGAGCAGTTCTTC	CASSGTSGGAGNEQFF
TRBD1	TRBV7-9	few	TRBJ2-1	TGTGCCAGCAGCCCCAGGGACAGGGCGATCCACAATGAGCAGTTCTTC	CASSPRDRAIHNEQFF
TRBD1	TRBV12-3/TRBV12-4	NA	TRBJ2-3	TGTGCCAGCCACGCAGGGGGAGGCACAGATACGCAGTATTTT	CASHAGGGTDTQYF
NA	TRBV4-2	NA	TRBJ2-7	TGTGCCAGCAGCCAACACACCTACGAGCAGTACTTC	CASSQHTYEQYF
NA	TRBV20-1	few	TRBJ1-1	TGCAGTGCTAGAGACCGGGACACGAACACTGAAGCTTTCTTT	CSARDRDTNTEAFF